This TCR beta chain derives from a study of siplizumab effects on memory and regulatory T cells. This CDR3 has 15 residues. The germline V gene has CDR1 MNHNY and CDR2 SVGAGI (reference sequence). Deletions cut 2 bases from V and 0 bases from J, with 9 bases between. Whole-study findings and limits: Alloreactive clones mapping to unstimulated subsets formed only a minor fraction.

Libraries were prepared by immunoSEQ multiplex PCR; TCRdb keeps only in-frame clonotypes and omits some of them. Of over 95,000 clones in the sample, around 93% were seen once. Concerning this clone itself: Its antigen is undetermined.

Sequencing input: non-Treg CD4+ T cells sorted from blood. The V gene is TRBV6-6, the J gene TRBJ2-3; tentatively, D is TRBD1 or TRBD2 (5 bases each). The sequence was obtained from a human donor in good health. This CDR3 is CASSYGTLSTDTQYF. The CDR3 DNA reads TGTGCCAGCAGTTACGGGACGCTGAGCACAGATACGCAGTATTTT.